Presented here are 12 T cell receptor beta chains from one specimen sequenced in a study of blood T cell repertoires in COVID-19. TCRdb's copy holds only in-frame clones and misses some; the assay was immunoSEQ multiplex PCR. The profile shows about half a million clones, over 75% of them singletons. Specimen: peripheral blood. The receptors originated from a human donor in a cohort sampled during active COVID-19.

J is TRBJ1-2 and V is TRBV5-1, with 7 bases fitting TRBD1. CDR3 length equals 16 residues. In germline, CDR1 is SGHRS, CDR2 YFSETQ. Unmatched junction bases numbered 6, after V lost 0 bases and J lost 1 base. The CDR3 DNA is TGCGCCAGCAGCTTGGAAGCAGGGGGTGTTAACTATGGCTACACCTTC. This codes for CASSLEAGGVNYGYTF. Filled out from reference TRBV5-1 and TRBJ1-2, the complete variable domain reads KAGVTQTPRYLIKTRGQQVTLSCSPISGHRSVSWYQQTPGQGLQFLFEYFSETQRNKGNFPGRFSGRQFSNSRSEMNVSTLELGDSALYLCASSLEAGGVNYGYTFGSGTRLTVV.

The rearrangement joins TRBV5-1 to TRBJ2-7; perhaps TRBD2 as D (5 bases). The CDR3 covers 16 residues. In germline, CDR1 is SGHRS, CDR2 YFSETQ. V lost 4 bases and J lost 5, with 22 bases in between. The CDR3 spells CASSPASRGKADEQYF. The CDR3, as DNA: TGCGCCAGCAGCCCCGCGTCTAGAGGGAAGGCTGACGAGCAGTACTTC.

The chain couples TRBV6-5 to TRBJ1-2; D uncertain. CDR1 is MNHEY and CDR2 is SVGAGI in the germline V gene. The CDR3 consists of 16 residues. The ends were cut back, 2 bases at V and 0 bases at J, with 13 bases in the middle. The CDR3 reads CASSYTRHSPNYGYTF. The CDR3, as DNA: TGTGCCAGCAGTTACACAAGACACAGTCCTAACTATGGCTACACCTTC.

The table lists this clone with a few counts. The chain uses TRBV24-1 and TRBJ2-2; TRBD1 matches at 9 bases. V shed 3 bases, J shed 5 bases, and the junction held 3 bases outside the gene matches. The CDR3 extends over 15 amino acids. Looked up from germline, CDR1 is KGHDR and CDR2 is SFDVKD. CDR3 residues: CATSDPGTGTGELFF. In nucleotides, the CDR3 is TGTGCCACCAGTGATCCCGGGACAGGGACCGGGGAGCTGTTTTTT.

This clone was observed a single time. The chain combines TRBV20-1 with TRBJ2-7; 14 nucleotides agree with TRBD2. Per the germline V gene, CDR1 is DFQATT and CDR2 is SNEGSKA (reference sequence). This CDR3 comprises 14 residues. The ends lost 3 bases at V and 6 bases at J; junction bases unmatched: 4. This CDR3 reads CSASGGTSGSEQYF. For the CDR3, the DNA is TGCAGTGCTAGTGGGGGGACTAGCGGGAGCGAGCAGTACTTC.

In its sample, this clone was seen a few times. The V call is TRBV6-2 or TRBV6-3, the J call TRBJ1-6; TRBD1 matches 8 bases. CDR1 MNHEY and CDR2 SVGEGT come from the germline V gene. The length of the CDR3 is 21 residues. V gave up 2 bases and J gave up 0 bases; unmatched junction bases: 15. The CDR3: CASSYRFRGRSTSSYNSPLHF. The DNA for the CDR3 is TGTGCCAGCAGTTACCGGTTCAGGGGGCGGTCGACGAGCTCCTATAATTCACCCCTCCACTTT.

The gene calls are TRBV29-1 and TRBJ2-1; the match to TRBD2 covers 9 bases. The CDR3 sequence is 14 residues long. With 6 bases clipped from V and 8 bases from J, the junction kept 11 bases outside the gene matches. The germline V gene encodes CDR1 SQVTM and CDR2 ANQGSEA. The CDR3 loop reads CSVLPGLARHEQFF. DNA of the CDR3: TGCAGCGTACTCCCGGGACTAGCTCGGCATGAGCAGTTCTTC.

The chain links TRBV5-4 to TRBJ2-7; possible D gene TRBD2, 5 bases. With 0 bases removed from V and 3 bases from J, the gap between germline ends came to 13 bases. Germline CDR1 SGHNT, CDR2 YYREEE (reference sequence). The CDR3 has 15 residues. CDR3 DNA sequence: TGTGCCAGCAGCTTGGGTACGGGATTTCGCTACGAGCAGTACTTC. It yields the protein CASSLGTGFRYEQYF.

This sequence joins TRBV7-8 and TRBJ2-7, with 10 bases aligning to TRBD1. In germline, CDR1 is SGHVS, CDR2 FQNEAQ. This CDR3 is built from 18 residues. V shed 1 base and J 3 bases; nucleotides not matched to a gene: 12. As DNA, the CDR3 is TGTGCCAGCAGCTTAGGATTTAGGGCACGGGACAGGGGCTACGAGCAGTACTTC. Translating it yields CASSLGFRARDRGYEQYF.

In the case of this clone: Other DNA sequences in this sample translate to the same CDR3. This chain uses TRBV7-3 with TRBJ1-1, with D possibly matching TRBD1 (6 bases). The V end was cut by 4 bases, the J end by 4 bases, with 10 bases between. CDR1 and CDR2 (germline): SGHTA, FQGTGA. The CDR3 totals 13 residues. CDR3 nucleotide sequence: TGTGCCAGCAGCTCGGCGGGGGCCACTGAAGCTTTCTTT. Translation gives CASSSAGATEAFF.

V is TRBV11-2 and J is TRBJ2-1; the match to TRBD2 covers 8 bases. V gave up 4 bases and J gave up 8 bases; unmatched junction bases: 16. The CDR3 is 17 amino acids. Germline CDR1 and CDR2: SGHAT and FQNNGV. The CDR3 nucleotides read TGTGCCAGCAGCTCATTACCCCCGGGACTAGGTATCTATGAGCAGTTCTTC. This encodes CASSSLPPGLGIYEQFF.

The chain uses TRBV5-6 and TRBJ2-3, with a weak D call TRBD1 (5 bases). This CDR3 comprises 16 residues. Germline V gene sequence: CDR1 SGHDT, CDR2 YYEEEE. Trimming shortened V by 4 bases and J by 4 bases, and 19 bases separated the two germline ends. The CDR3 is CASSPGLYDRADTQYF. CDR3 DNA sequence: TGTGCCAGCAGCCCAGGGCTTTACGACCGTGCAGATACGCAGTATTTT.